This T cell receptor (beta chain) was captured by sequencing in a study of T cell responses to AZD1222 COVID-19 vaccine. Second-dose groups at about 4 or about 12 weeks were pooled. The germline CDR1 and CDR2 sequences are LGHDT and YNNKEL (reference sequence). There are 15 residues in the CDR3. The ends lost 5 bases at V and 6 bases at J; junction bases unmatched: 9. Sequencing was performed with immunoSEQ multiplex PCR; in TCRdb, only in-frame clones are kept and a portion is missing. The sample has about 150,000 clones; about 89% are singletons. The sample consisted of peripheral blood, taken 28 days after the second AZD1222 dose. The TCR sequence derives from an adult who received the AZD1222 COVID-19 vaccine. V is TRBV3-1 (or the pseudogene TRBV3-2) and J is TRBJ2-1; 8 positions match TRBD2. The CDR3 here is CASSGGGGLGNEQFF. The CDR3 region has the DNA TGTGCCAGCAGCGGAGGCGGGGGGTTGGGCAATGAGCAGTTCTTC.